What follows are 32 T cell receptor beta chains derived from one specimen sequenced in a study of somatic mutations in cytotoxic T cells in rheumatoid arthritis. TCRdb's copy holds only in-frame clones and misses some; the assay was immunoSEQ multiplex PCR. The sample holds 15,000 to 20,000 clones, about four fifths seen once. Specimen: CD8+ T cells sorted from blood. These receptors originate from a woman in her 50s with rheumatoid arthritis.

This chain links TRBV6-1 with TRBJ1-5, with TRBD1 matching 7 bases. Trimming at V came to 2 bases and at J to 5 bases, leaving 6 bases not matched to a gene. Germline V gives CDR1 MNHNS, CDR2 SASEGT. This CDR3 comprises 15 residues. The CDR3 coding sequence is TGTGCCAGCAGTGAATCTACAGGGGTTTATCAGCCCCAGCATTTT. It encodes CASSESTGVYQPQHF.

This chain uses TRBV4-3 with TRBJ2-1, with a possible D match to TRBD2 (6 bases). Trimming cost V 0 bases and J 4 bases, with 16 bases left between them. Germline V CDR1 and CDR2: LGHNA, YSLEER. The CDR3 runs to 17 residues. The CDR3 loop reads CASSQDGDFPLYNEQFF. The CDR3 DNA is TGCGCCAGCAGCCAAGATGGGGACTTCCCTCTATACAATGAGCAGTTCTTC.

V and J are TRBV5-4 and TRBJ2-1; D gene uncertain. V lost 0 bases, J lost 4 bases, and 11 bases lay in between. CDR1 SGHNT and CDR2 YYREEE come from the germline V gene (reference sequence). This CDR3 is 15 amino acids long. In nucleotides, the CDR3 is TGTGCCAGCAGCTTGGTGGAAGGATTGTACAATGAGCAGTTCTTC. It is translated as CASSLVEGLYNEQFF.

This sequence joins TRBV5-5 and TRBJ2-4; no clear D. CDR1 and CDR2 from the germline V gene are SGHKS and YYEKEE (reference sequence). CDR3 size: 14 residues. V was cut by 0 bases and J by 2 bases, with 6 bases left in between. CDR3 DNA sequence: TGTGCCAGCAGCTTGGGACCGCCCAAAAACATTCAGTACTTC. This codes for CASSLGPPKNIQYF.

This chain links TRBV5-1 with TRBJ1-4; TRBD1 agrees at 7 bases. The length of the CDR3 is 16 residues. The junction had 3 bases not matched to a gene; V was cut back by 1 base and J by 0 bases. Germline assignment: CDR1 SGHRS and CDR2 YFSETQ. DNA for the CDR3: TGCGCCAGCAGCTTGACAGGGGTGTCAACTAATGAAAAACTGTTTTTT. Its translation: CASSLTGVSTNEKLFF.

The rearrangement uses TRBV4-2 and TRBJ2-3; 12 bases align to TRBD2. Germline V gene sequence: CDR1 LGHNA, CDR2 YNFKEQ. The J segment lost 4 bases and the V segment lost 3 bases, leaving 11 bases of the junction unmatched. This CDR3 has 18 residues. CDR3 nucleotides: TGTGCCAGCAGCCAGGACCTAGCGGGGGGGCCCGCCGCAGATACGCAGTATTTT. Translating it yields CASSQDLAGGPAADTQYF.

The genes are TRBV7-2 and TRBJ1-6, with D possibly matching TRBD1 (5 bases). The CDR3 contains 15 residues. Per germline, CDR1 SGHTA and CDR2 FQGNSA. Trimming stripped 5 bases from V and 8 bases from J, with 16 bases between. CDR3 sequence: CASSISRDGYSPLHF. CDR3 bases: TGTGCCAGCAGCATCAGCCGGGACGGATATTCACCCCTCCACTTT.

The chain links TRBV28 to TRBJ1-2; D possibly corresponds to TRBD1 (6 bases). CDR1 and CDR2 from the germline V gene are MDHEN and SYDVKM. V shed 3 bases and J shed 2 bases, with 10 bases lying between them. The CDR3 spans 14 residues. The CDR3 spells CASSFPGTNYGYTF. The CDR3 DNA reads as TGTGCCAGCAGTTTCCCCGGGACAAACTATGGCTACACCTTC.

The chain combines TRBV19 with TRBJ1-2, with D possibly matching TRBD1 (5 bases). Trimming removed 7 bases from V and 0 bases from J, with 18 bases in between. The CDR3 runs to 16 residues. Germline lookup yields CDR1 LNHDA and CDR2 SQIVND (reference sequence). The CDR3 sequence: CASISTLEGPNYGYTF. The CDR3 DNA follows: TGTGCCAGTATTTCCACCTTGGAGGGACCTAACTATGGCTACACCTTC. Full variable domain (rest looked up from reference TRBV19 and TRBJ1-2): DGGITQSPKYLFRKEGQNVTLSCEQNLNHDAMYWYRQDPGQGLRLIYYSQIVNDFQKGDIAEGYSVSREKKESFPLTVTSAQKNPTAFYLCASISTLEGPNYGYTFGSGTRLTVV.

In regard to this clone: The identical CDR3 is also encoded by other nucleotide sequences in the sample. The rearrangement joins TRBV7-9 to TRBJ2-2; D ambiguous. Germline V gene data show CDR1 as SEHNR and CDR2 as FQNEAQ (reference sequence). The CDR3 covers 12 residues. V was cut by 1 base and J by 10 bases, with 7 bases left in between. In DNA, the CDR3 is TGTGCCAGCAGCTTAGGGGGTCTGGAGCTGTTTTTT. Translating it yields CASSLGGLELFF.

The rearrangement uses TRBV10-2 and TRBJ2-5; D unclear. With 3 bases removed from V and 4 bases from J, the gap between germline ends came to 6 bases. CDR1 and CDR2 (germline): WSHSY, SAAADI. The CDR3 consists of 12 residues. The CDR3 DNA is TGCGCCAGCAGTGATCAAGGAGAGACCCAGTACTTC. Protein: CASSDQGETQYF.

This clone appeared once. The gene calls are TRBV27 and TRBJ2-2; 13 nucleotides align to TRBD2. V shed 5 bases and J 3 bases; nucleotides not matched to a gene: 6. CDR3 length: 17 residues. The germline V gene has CDR1 MNHEY and CDR2 SMNVEV (reference sequence). This CDR3 reads CASSGLAGDSDTGELFF. The CDR3 bases are TGTGCCAGCAGTGGACTAGCGGGAGACTCGGACACCGGGGAGCTGTTTTTT.

The CDR3 bases are TGTGCCAGCAGTCCCGTAGCGGGAAGCACAGATACGCAGTATTTT. This translates into CASSPVAGSTDTQYF. This rearrangement joins TRBV2 to TRBJ2-3; TRBD2 agrees at 8 bases. Germline trimming cut 5 bases from V and 0 bases from J; bases unmatched to any gene: 4. The CDR3 totals 15 residues. In germline, CDR1 is SNHLY, CDR2 FYNNEI.

This chain joins TRBV5-6 and TRBJ2-3; TRBD2 matches 8 bases. V shed 4 bases, J shed 2 bases, and the junction held 6 bases outside the gene matches. Per germline, CDR1 SGHDT and CDR2 YYEEEE. There are 15 residues in the CDR3. The CDR3 loop is CASSPAGVNTDTQYF. The DNA of the CDR3 is TGTGCCAGCAGCCCAGCGGGAGTGAACACAGATACGCAGTATTTT.

The chain combines TRBV28 with TRBJ2-2; D remains ambiguous. The CDR3 sequence is 13 residues long. Germline loops: CDR1 MDHEN, CDR2 SYDVKM. The V end lost 3 bases, the J end lost 8 bases, and 10 bases lay between the germline ends. CDR3 region: CASSFSSGGELFF. DNA of the CDR3: TGTGCCAGCAGTTTCTCCTCCGGGGGGGAGCTGTTTTTT.

The V and J genes are TRBV4-3 and TRBJ2-1; 7 bases are a match to TRBD2. This CDR3 comprises 16 residues. V shed 0 bases and J 2 bases; nucleotides not matched to a gene: 4. Germline values: CDR1 LGHNA, CDR2 YSLEER. The CDR3: CASSQEGGSAYNEQFF. As DNA, the CDR3 is TGCGCCAGCAGCCAAGAGGGCGGGAGTGCCTACAATGAGCAGTTCTTC.

V usage is TRBV7-2 and J usage is TRBJ2-7, with D unresolved. The V gene's germline CDR1 is SGHTA and CDR2 FQGNSA. Deletions cut 1 base from V and 3 bases from J, with 16 bases between. CDR3 length: 16 amino acids. The CDR3 sequence is CASSLGQGIIHYEQYF. The CDR3 region has the DNA TGTGCCAGCAGCTTAGGGCAAGGGATAATCCACTACGAGCAGTACTTC.

The chain combines TRBV7-9 with TRBJ2-1, with D perhaps TRBD1 or TRBD2 (5 bases each). V dropped 2 bases and J dropped 3 bases, with 17 bases sitting between them. The CDR3 contains 17 residues. Germline lookup yields CDR1 SEHNR and CDR2 FQNEAQ (reference sequence). The CDR3 region has the DNA TGTGCCAGCAGCTTACGGGACCCCGATGTCCGCTACAATGAGCAGTTCTTC. Translating it yields CASSLRDPDVRYNEQFF.

The chain joins TRBV11-2 to TRBJ2-7; D possibly corresponds to TRBD1 (5 bases). Trimming stripped 5 bases from V and 2 bases from J, with 22 bases between. The CDR3 covers 17 residues. CDR1 SGHAT and CDR2 FQNNGV come from the germline V gene. The CDR3 loop is CASSHLPGAPSPYEQYF. The CDR3, as DNA: TGTGCCAGCAGCCACTTGCCTGGGGCACCGTCACCCTACGAGCAGTACTTC.

The genes are TRBV4-3 and TRBJ2-3; TRBD2 matches at 12 bases. CDR3 length: 17 amino acids. V shed 4 bases, J shed 2 bases, and the junction held 7 bases outside the gene matches. The V gene's germline CDR1 is LGHNA and CDR2 YSLEER. Written as DNA, the CDR3 is TGCGCCAGCAGCCCCAGTGGACTAGCGGGAACCACAGATACGCAGTATTTT. This gives the protein CASSPSGLAGTTDTQYF.

This clone has just one count. The chain recombines TRBV14 with TRBJ2-5; 8 nucleotides match TRBD2. The length of the CDR3 is 15 residues. V shed 2 bases and J 5 bases; nucleotides not matched to a gene: 7. Germline-derived CDR1 and CDR2 are SGHDN and FVKESK. In DNA, the CDR3 is TGTGCCAGCAGCCAATCCGGGGGGGCCAGGGAGACCCAGTACTTC. Encoded protein: CASSQSGGARETQYF. Looking up the rest from reference TRBV14 and TRBJ2-5 gives the full variable domain: EAGVTQFPSHSVIEKGQTVTLRCDPISGHDNLYWYRRVMGKEIKFLLHFVKESKQDESGMPNNRFLAERTGGTYSTLKVQPAELEDSGVYFCASSQSGGARETQYFGPGTRLLVL.

The chain has TRBV28 and TRBJ2-7; 9 bases map to TRBD1. Germline CDR1 and CDR2: MDHEN and SYDVKM. Trimming removed 1 base from V and 5 bases from J; junction bases left unmatched: 9. The CDR3 has 16 residues. Here the CDR3 DNA reads TGTGCCAGCAGTTTATTAGGGGGACAGGGTAACCACGAGCAGTACTTC. This encodes CASSLLGGQGNHEQYF.

This clone was detected only a few times. This rearrangement joins TRBV7-9 to TRBJ1-5, with D maybe TRBD1 (5 bases). CDR3 length: 15 amino acids. V dropped 4 bases and J dropped 6 bases, with 16 bases sitting between them. Looked up from germline, CDR1 is SEHNR and CDR2 is FQNEAQ (reference sequence). Here the CDR3 reads CASSSGVGPAQPQHF. The CDR3 nucleotides read TGTGCCAGCAGCTCCGGCGTGGGGCCCGCTCAGCCCCAGCATTTT.

The genes are TRBV15 and TRBJ1-5; 8 bases are a match to TRBD1. With 4 bases clipped from V and 5 bases from J, the junction kept 4 bases outside the gene matches. Germline loops: CDR1 LNHNV, CDR2 YYDKDF (reference sequence). This CDR3 is 14 amino acids long. The CDR3 here is CATSKDRADQPQHF. CDR3 coding DNA: TGTGCCACCAGCAAGGACAGGGCGGATCAGCCCCAGCATTTT.

This chain connects TRBV5-1 to TRBJ2-1; perhaps TRBD2 as D (6 bases). Deletions cut 4 bases from V and 0 bases from J, with 14 bases between. The germline CDR1 and CDR2 sequences are SGHRS and YFSETQ. CDR3 length equals 16 residues. The CDR3 sequence is CASSPRLDPSYNEQFF. In nucleotides, the CDR3 is TGCGCCAGCAGCCCCCGACTAGATCCCTCCTACAATGAGCAGTTCTTC.

The V and J genes are TRBV27 and TRBJ1-1; D remains ambiguous. The germline V gene encodes CDR1 MNHEY and CDR2 SMNVEV (reference sequence). This CDR3 contains 13 residues. V was clipped by 3 bases and J by 1 base, with 6 bases between them. CDR3 DNA: TGTGCCAGCAGTTTCCCGGGGAACACTGAAGCTTTCTTT. Amino acids: CASSFPGNTEAFF.

The chain couples TRBV13 to TRBJ1-1; D is ambiguous. V was clipped by 5 bases and J by 8 bases, with 12 bases between them. The CDR3 is 12 residues long. Germline CDR1 and CDR2: PRHDT and FYEKMQ (reference sequence). Here the CDR3 reads CASSEGRGEAFF. The CDR3 nucleotides are TGTGCCAGCAGCGAGGGCCGAGGAGAAGCTTTCTTT.

The chain combines TRBV9 with TRBJ2-7, with 9 positions matching TRBD1. V was clipped by 1 base and J by 5 bases; unmatched bases: 7. There are 15 residues in the CDR3. Germline values: CDR1 SGDLS, CDR2 YYNGEE. CDR3 sequence: CASSVYRDRVDEQYF. The DNA for the CDR3 is TGTGCCAGCAGCGTATACCGGGACAGGGTCGACGAGCAGTACTTC.

This sequence joins TRBV25-1 and TRBJ2-2, with D perhaps given as TRBD1 or TRBD2 (6 bases each). Trimming removed 8 bases from V and 8 bases from J, with 12 bases in between. Germline V gene data show CDR1 as MGHDK and CDR2 as SYGVNS. The CDR3 covers 12 residues. The CDR3 DNA is TGTGCCAGCGGGGGGCGGGCAGGGGAGCTGTTTTTT. Protein: CASGGRAGELFF. The entire variable domain, with the rest obtained from reference TRBV25-1 and TRBJ2-2, is as follows: EADIYQTPRYLVIGTGKKITLECSQTMGHDKMYWYQQDPGMELHLIHYSYGVNSTEKGDLSSESTVSRIRTEHFPLTLESARPSHTSQYLCASGGRAGELFFGEGSRLTVL.

The J gene is TRBJ1-5, the V gene TRBV7-9; D ambiguous. The germline V and J ends were trimmed by 1 base and 4 bases, with 8 bases remaining between them. Per the germline V gene, CDR1 is SEHNR and CDR2 is FQNEAQ (reference sequence). CDR3 length: 14 amino acids. CDR3 protein: CASSLEAGNQPQHF. The CDR3 DNA is TGTGCCAGCAGCTTAGAGGCGGGAAATCAGCCCCAGCATTTT.

The chain couples TRBV7-9 to TRBJ2-1; TRBD2 matches 16 bases. Germline CDR1 reads SEHNR; CDR2 reads FQNEAQ (reference sequence). The V segment lost 4 bases and the J segment 0 bases; nucleotides outside the gene matches: 6. This CDR3 is built from 19 residues. CDR3 nucleotides: TGTGCCAGCAGCTCCGGGACTAGCGGGAGGGACAGCTCCTACAATGAGCAGTTCTTC. The encoded protein is CASSSGTSGRDSSYNEQFF.

The chain joins TRBV7-9 to TRBJ1-2, with TRBD1 matching over 7 bases. CDR1 SEHNR and CDR2 FQNEAQ come from the germline V gene (reference sequence). This CDR3 comprises 16 residues. Trimming took 0 bases from V and 6 from J; bases not matched to a gene: 10. This CDR3 reads CASSLATGQVSHGYTF. For the CDR3, the DNA is TGTGCCAGCAGCTTAGCCACAGGACAGGTCTCTCATGGCTACACCTTC.